The present T cell receptor beta chain was sequenced within a study of shared clonotypes between healthy human individuals. Study-wide points: Naive subsets usually exceeded memory subsets in estimated richness. About 5% of naive CD4 clonotypes were shared across a few donors. In having few donors, the study represented limited genetic and exposure-history diversity.

DNA at 200 ng, around 30,000 T cell genomes, went into sorted-subset replicate PCRs. The method was immunoSEQ multiplex PCR; TCRdb's version includes in-frame clones alone and lacks a portion of them. The sample yields about 2,100,000 clones, 85% to 95% seen once. About this clone itself: Antigen: not known. Distinct nucleotide sequences in the sample also encode this CDR3.

As defined, naive CD8 cells were CD45RO-negative and positively selected for CCR7, with terminally differentiated effector memory CD45RA+ cells excluded. From germline, CDR1 is SGHVS and CDR2 FQNEAQ. The CDR3 covers 11 residues. Between the trimmed V and J ends, which lost 4 bases and 2 bases, there was a span of 3 bases. The clonotype was recovered from a man aged 18 to 29 in good health. Some clones in this sample may be carry-over from other donors' samples. The sequenced material came from naive CD8+ T cells from PBMCs. The gene calls are TRBV7-8 and TRBJ2-7; D remains unclear. The DNA for the CDR3 is TGTGCCAGCAGCTCTACCTACGAGCAGTACTTC. Translating gives CASSSTYEQYF.